This T cell receptor (beta chain) emerged from a study of T cell responses to AZD1222 COVID-19 vaccine. The CDR3 is 16 residues long. Germline lookup yields CDR1 MDHEN and CDR2 SYDVKM. V shed 6 bases and J shed 0 bases, with 17 bases lying between them. Only in-frame clones appear in the TCRdb table, and some are missing; sequencing was by immunoSEQ multiplex PCR. The sample shows 150,000 or so clones, about 90% of them seen only once. This TCR came from an adult in good health. The rearrangement joins TRBV28 to TRBJ1-2; D might be TRBD1 (5 bases). The input for sequencing was peripheral blood, taken on day 0 of AZD1222 vaccination. The CDR3: CASRDTAREANYGYTF. CDR3 bases: TGTGCCAGCAGGGACACGGCCAGGGAAGCTAACTATGGCTACACCTTC.